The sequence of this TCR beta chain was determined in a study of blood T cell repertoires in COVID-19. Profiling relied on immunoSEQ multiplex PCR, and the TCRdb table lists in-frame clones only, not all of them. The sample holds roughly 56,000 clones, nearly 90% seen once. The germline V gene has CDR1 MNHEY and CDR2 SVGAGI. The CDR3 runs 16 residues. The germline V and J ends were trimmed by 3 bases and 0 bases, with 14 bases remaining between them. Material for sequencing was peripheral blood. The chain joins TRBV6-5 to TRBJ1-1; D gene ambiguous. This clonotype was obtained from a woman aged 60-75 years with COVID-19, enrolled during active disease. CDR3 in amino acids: CASSYSRGAMNTEAFF. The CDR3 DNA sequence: TGTGCCAGCAGTTATTCTCGGGGAGCTATGAACACTGAAGCTTTCTTT.